One T cell receptor beta chain is described in this entry. Antigen specificity is unknown. The sample originates from a study of shared clonotypes between healthy human individuals. Study as a whole: CD8 memory received one plate per donor, CD8 naive two, CD4 memory three and CD4 naive three. Study findings and constraints: Represented diversity, genetic and exposure-history alike, was limited by few donors. The study sampled only blood, and tissue repertoires likely differ.

The method was immunoSEQ multiplex PCR; TCRdb's version includes in-frame clones alone and lacks a portion of them. The table includes fewer than 1 million clones, approximately 97% detected once. In the naive CD8 group, cells lacked CD45RO and were positively selected for CCR7, so terminally differentiated effector memory CD45RA+ cells were left out. After removal of 4 bases from V and 8 bases from J, the junction contained 3 bases not matched to a gene. CDR3 size: 14 residues. In germline, CDR1 is MNHEY, CDR2 SMNVEV (reference sequence). The chain recombines TRBV27 with TRBJ2-1; TRBD1 matches at 12 bases. The sample comprised naive CD8+ T cells sorted from blood. The source is a man younger than 40 in good health. The CDR3 DNA reads as TGTGCCAGCAGTTCCGGGACAGGGGGCTATGAGCAGTTCTTC. It encodes CASSSGTGGYEQFF.